This TCR beta chain is drawn from a study of shared clonotypes between healthy human individuals (dated by TCRdb to about 2020). At the level of the whole study: Three men and two women, aged 18 to 49 years, made up the cohort. For each donor, CD4 naive and CD4 memory were each run on three plates, CD8 naive on two plates, and CD8 memory on one plate. To estimate repertoire size and how much clonotype sharing occurs between individuals, the study deeply sequenced the blood TCR repertoires of 5 or 6 healthy adults. Libraries were prepared and TCR repertoires were sequenced by different laboratories using diverse techniques, in order to increase sequencing depth and limit assay-specific biases. Between about 0.85 and 9.5 billion PBMCs per donor were obtained by leukapheresis.

The CDR3 runs 14 residues from the cysteine to the phenylalanine. The retained sequence is limited to the CDR3, 42 bases, with the frame set at the first base. The germline V gene sets CDR1 to SGDLS and CDR2 to YYNGEE. V has 3 bases trimmed and J has 2 bases trimmed; junction bases matching no gene number 0. What the research found in general, with its limitations: Pairwise subsampling indicated that sequencing depth was expected to affect the degree of clonotype sharing among donors. Because the study included a small number of donors, the genetic and exposure-history diversity represented was limited. Across a few donors, approximately 4.9% of naive CD4, roughly 3.3% of naive CD8, 2% to 2.5% of memory CD4, and 0.4% to 0.45% of memory CD8 clonotypes were shared. Rarefaction of sorted-subset datasets indicated incomplete sequencing despite the large sequencing depth. Naive subsets generally had larger estimated clonotype richness than memory subsets. Sampling was restricted to blood, and TCR repertoires in tissues likely differ from the TCR repertoires found in blood. Compared with non-shared clonotypes, the clonotypes found in all four sorted-subset donors had higher generation probabilities.

Comments on this clone: No cognate antigen has been identified for it. Base qualities were left out, and no much larger clone turns up one base away.

Donors were healthy HIV-negative adults with no recently reported acute infections or vaccinations. Every donor was a Caucasian adult living in Nashville, Tennessee, USA. CD4+ T cells were enriched by magnetic negative selection, after which naive cells were positively selected on CD45RA and the negative fraction was taken as the memory subset. After blood collection by leukapheresis, PBMCs were isolated using Ficoll-Histopaque density gradient centrifugation and then cryopreserved in the vapor phase of liquid nitrogen. Purity and quantity of every magnetically sorted T cell population were checked by analytical flow cytometry. From each sorted fraction, genomic DNA was isolated and quantified by UV absorbance on a Nanodrop 2000c. Using the deep immunoSEQ assay, multiplex PCR amplified TCR CDR3 regions from genomic DNA. Genomic DNA extracted from each cell subset was distributed evenly over all wells of several immunoSEQ 96-well plates, and each plate served as one replicate. For sorted subsets, each replicate PCR was loaded with about 200 ng genomic DNA, equivalent to 25,000 to 35,000 T cell genomes. Purified libraries were quantified with a Qubit 3.0 fluorometer, sized on a Bioanalyzer 2100, and re-quantified with the KAPA Library Quantification kit. Each immunoSEQ 96-well plate was sequenced on its own single-read 150-cycle Illumina NextSeq 550 flow cell. The original pipeline was this. Because only junctional sequences without quality scores were contained in the immunoSEQ output, filtering matching that applied to full-length reads could not be performed. Sequences were annotated with PyIR, a Python wrapper for IgBLAST v1.9, and V/J genes and CDR3 were assigned using IMGT germline references. Reads were filtered out if the reads had weak V/J assignments (E-value above 1e-6), no CDR3, stop codons, out-of-frame junctions, or ambiguous translated residues. V3J clonotypes were defined as sequences sharing an identical inferred V gene, J gene, and CDR3 amino acid sequence. Percentage overlap between repertoires was computed as shared unique clonotypes divided by the size of the smaller repertoire. RTK rarefaction, the Chao1 estimator, and Recon v2.1 estimates of unobserved clonotypes were used to assess repertoire richness. For all TCRbeta clonotypes obtained by the gDNA method from a handful of donors, generation probabilities were computed with OLGA. The table was pulled from immuneACCESS by TCRdb, which kept in-frame rearrangements only. Such tables lose some clones; where checked, under half of the loss comes from unresolved V genes, and the rest has no known cause. The V and J calls and the clone size are those of that table, but D and trimming were determined from the DNA. The sample table lists some 2,500,000 clones, more than 85% of them with a count of one. Approximately 0.35% of the sample goes to the ten largest clones.

The specimen was naive CD4+ T cells from PBMCs. The meaning of the sample's cell subset or site label: CD45RA+ positively selected. The sequence joins TRBV9 to TRBJ2-1; 9 bases in the junction line up with TRBD2. The clonotype comes from a man between 18 and 35 years old in good health. Some clones in this sample may be carry-over from other donors' samples. The sequenced DNA is TGTGCCAGCAGCGGACTAGCGGCCTACAATGAGCAGTTCTTC. It is translated as CASSGLAAYNEQFF.